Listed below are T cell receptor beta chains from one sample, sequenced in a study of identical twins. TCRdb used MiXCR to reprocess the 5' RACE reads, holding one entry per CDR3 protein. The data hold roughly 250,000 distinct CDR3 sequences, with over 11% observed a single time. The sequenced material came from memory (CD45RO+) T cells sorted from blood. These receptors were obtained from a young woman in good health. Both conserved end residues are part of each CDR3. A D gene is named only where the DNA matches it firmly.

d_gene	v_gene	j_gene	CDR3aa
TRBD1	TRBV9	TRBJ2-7	CASSVATGLGEQYF
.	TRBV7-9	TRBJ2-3	CASSLGVSGYTDTQYF
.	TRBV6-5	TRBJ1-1	CASSILAGAQTEAFF
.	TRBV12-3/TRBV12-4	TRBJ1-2	CASSRFRGNYGYTF
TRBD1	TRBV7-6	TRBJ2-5	CASSGWTGYQETQYF
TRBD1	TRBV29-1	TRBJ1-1	CSVETGGNTEAFF
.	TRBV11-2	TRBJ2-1	CASSFEDRRVEQFF
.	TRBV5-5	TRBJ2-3	CASSVGHRKDTQYF
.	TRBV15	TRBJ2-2	CATSKDETGELFF
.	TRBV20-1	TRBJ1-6	CSAAGQGDHSPLHF
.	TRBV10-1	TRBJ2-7	CASTSVEQYF
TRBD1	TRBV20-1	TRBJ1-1	CSAPRQGHTEAFF
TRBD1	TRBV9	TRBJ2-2	CASSAQGEWFPGELFF
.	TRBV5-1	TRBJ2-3	CASSRSRGALDTQYF
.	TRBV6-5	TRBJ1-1	CASSYSGGMNTEAFF
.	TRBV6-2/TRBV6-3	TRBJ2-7	CASSYADSLYEQYF
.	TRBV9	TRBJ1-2	CASSVGVGTWGYTF
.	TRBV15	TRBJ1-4	CATRKGTGWGKLFF
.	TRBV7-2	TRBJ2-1	CASSLHGGSLNEQFF
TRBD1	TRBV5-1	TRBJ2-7	CASSLGQVPYEQYF
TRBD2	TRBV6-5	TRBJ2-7	CASSYERGANEQYF
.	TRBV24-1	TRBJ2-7	CATSLVGWTWYEQYF
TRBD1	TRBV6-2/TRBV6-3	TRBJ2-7	CASSPYRGEQYF
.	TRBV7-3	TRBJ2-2	CASARADNTGELFF
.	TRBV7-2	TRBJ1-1	CASSRTGTGTEAFF
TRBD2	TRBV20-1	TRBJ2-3	CSASSGSVDTQYF
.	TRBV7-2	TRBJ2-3	CASGGSLADTQYF
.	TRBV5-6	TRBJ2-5	CASSGLVQETQYF
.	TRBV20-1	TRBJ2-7	CSAITPESSYEQYF
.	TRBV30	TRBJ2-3	CAWSVSGVRDTQYF
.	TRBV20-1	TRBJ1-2	CSSPGEPGYGYTF
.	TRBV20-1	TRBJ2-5	CSATPLVGRETQYF
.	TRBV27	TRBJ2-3	CASSPVDSFADTQYF
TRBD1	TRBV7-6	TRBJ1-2	CASSLWTGAEETGYTF
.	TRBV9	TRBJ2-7	CASNAADSYEQYF
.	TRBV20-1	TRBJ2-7	CSAQRAGGTYEQYF
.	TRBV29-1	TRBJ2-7	CSVAALASSYEQYF
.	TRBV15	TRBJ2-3	CATSPGPDTDTQYF
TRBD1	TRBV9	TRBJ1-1	CASSPRTGGLDTEAFF
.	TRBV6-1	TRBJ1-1	CASSETWRYEAFF
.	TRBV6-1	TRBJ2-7	CASSEMGAQYF